The clone carrying this TCR beta chain was detected only a few times. The germline V gene has CDR1 SEHNR and CDR2 FQNEAQ (reference sequence). Trimming removed 3 bases at V and 0 bases at J, with 8 bases between. CDR3 size: 14 residues. This specimen belongs to a study of T-cell memory formation after mild COVID-19. Study summary: Clusters were largely donor specific.

TCRdb re-derived calls from the 5' RACE reads in MiXCR, one entry per CDR3 protein. The sample yields hundreds of thousands of distinct CDR3 sequences, about a sixth seen once. Material for sequencing was PBMCs or a T cell subset sorted from them (not recorded which). This TCR was recovered from a man younger than 35 who had mild COVID-19 (a few samples of this study predate the infection). Cell type and time point are not known. V gene TRBV7-9 combines with J gene TRBJ2-5; D remains unclear. The CDR3 DNA reads TGTGCCAGCAGCTTGGGATCGTACCAAGAGACCCAGTACTTC. As protein: CASSLGSYQETQYF. Supplemented by reference TRBV7-9 and TRBJ2-5, the full variable domain reads DTGVSQNPRHKITKRGQNVTFRCDPISEHNRLYWYRQTLGQGPEFLTYFQNEAQLEKSRLLSDRFSAERPKGSFSTLEIQRTEQGDSAMYLCASSLGSYQETQYFGPGTRLLVL.